This is a list of T cell receptor beta chains from one sample in a study of cytomegalovirus exposure and HLA in healthy donors. The method was immunoSEQ multiplex PCR; TCRdb's version includes in-frame clones alone and lacks a portion of them. The table has 200,000 or so clones, roughly 83% seen once. Specimen: PBMCs. The origin of the receptors is a girl aged 5-17 years in good health and CMV-seronegative. Both conserved end residues are part of each CDR3. D genes are given only for firm matches. Rows may omit the clone size; those that give it use once, few, many or a size class.

D gene: .; V gene: TRBV5-5; J gene: TRBJ1-1; clone size: few; CDR3 DNA: TGTGCCAGCAGCTCTCGGGGGGGACCGAACACTGAAGCTTTCTTT; CDR3 protein: CASSSRGGPNTEAFF
D gene: .; V gene: TRBV28; J gene: TRBJ2-7; clone size: .; CDR3 DNA: TGTGCCAGCAGTTCCGGGGTGCCACCCTACGAGCAGTACTTC; CDR3 protein: CASSSGVPPYEQYF
D gene: .; V gene: TRBV9; J gene: TRBJ2-2; clone size: .; CDR3 DNA: TGTGCCAGCAGCGTGACGGGACAGAACACCGGGGAGCTGTTTTTT; CDR3 protein: CASSVTGQNTGELFF
D gene: .; V gene: TRBV28; J gene: TRBJ2-6; clone size: .; CDR3 DNA: TGTGCCAGCACCGAGTGGGACAAACTCTCTGGGGCCAACGTCCTGACTTTC; CDR3 protein: CASTEWDKLSGANVLTF
D gene: TRBD2; V gene: TRBV5-1; J gene: TRBJ2-7; clone size: .; CDR3 DNA: TGCGCCAGCAGCAGCGGACTAGCGGGAGATTACGAGCAGTACTTC; CDR3 protein: CASSSGLAGDYEQYF
D gene: .; V gene: TRBV7-9; J gene: TRBJ1-5; clone size: few; CDR3 DNA: TGTGCCAGCAGCACCGCAGGGGCCAATCAGCCCCAGCATTTT; CDR3 protein: CASSTAGANQPQHF
D gene: TRBD1; V gene: TRBV9; J gene: TRBJ2-7; clone size: .; CDR3 DNA: TGTGCCAGAAACTCGGACAGGGGGTACGAGCAGTACTTC; CDR3 protein: CARNSDRGYEQYF
D gene: .; V gene: TRBV5-4; J gene: TRBJ2-7; clone size: .; CDR3 DNA: TGTGCCAGCAGCTCCGGGGGTGTTCCCTACGAGCAGTACTTC; CDR3 protein: CASSSGGVPYEQYF
D gene: TRBD1; V gene: TRBV28; J gene: TRBJ2-7; clone size: .; CDR3 DNA: TGTGCCAGCAGTCCTCGGGGACAGCTGGATTCCTACGAGCAGTACTTC; CDR3 protein: CASSPRGQLDSYEQYF
D gene: TRBD1; V gene: TRBV7-2; J gene: TRBJ2-5; clone size: .; CDR3 DNA: TGTGCCAGCAGCTTCTCGGGACAGGGAGGTACAGAGACCCAGTACTTC; CDR3 protein: CASSFSGQGGTETQYF
D gene: .; V gene: TRBV13; J gene: TRBJ1-6; clone size: .; CDR3 DNA: TGTGCCAGCAGCGTCCAGGGTTTAGGTTCACCCCTCCACTTT; CDR3 protein: CASSVQGLGSPLHF
D gene: .; V gene: TRBV7-9; J gene: TRBJ1-2; clone size: once; CDR3 DNA: TGTGCCAGCACGGGGGGCTCTGGCTACACCTTC; CDR3 protein: CASTGGSGYTF
D gene: .; V gene: TRBV5-5; J gene: TRBJ2-7; clone size: .; CDR3 DNA: TGTGCCAGCAGCCCTGGACCTAGCGCTAGCTCCTACGAGCAGTACTTC; CDR3 protein: CASSPGPSASSYEQYF
D gene: TRBD2; V gene: TRBV5-1; J gene: TRBJ2-1; clone size: .; CDR3 DNA: TGCGCCAGCAGCACGACTAGCGGGAGGAACAATGAGCAGTTCTTC; CDR3 protein: CASSTTSGRNNEQFF
D gene: TRBD1; V gene: TRBV6-1; J gene: TRBJ1-1; clone size: .; CDR3 DNA: TGTGCCAGCAGTGCCCCCGTAGGGACAGGGCACACTGAAGCTTTCTTT; CDR3 protein: CASSAPVGTGHTEAFF
D gene: .; V gene: TRBV6-1; J gene: TRBJ2-7; clone size: .; CDR3 DNA: TGTGCCAGCAGTGCGTACGAGCAGTACTTC; CDR3 protein: CASSAYEQYF
D gene: TRBD1; V gene: TRBV7-9; J gene: TRBJ1-2; clone size: .; CDR3 DNA: TGTGCCAGCAGCTCGGATTACAGGGGACTCCGCTATGGCTACACCTTC; CDR3 protein: CASSSDYRGLRYGYTF
D gene: TRBD1; V gene: TRBV29-1; J gene: TRBJ2-7; clone size: .; CDR3 DNA: TGCAGCGCCCGGACAGGGGGGTACGAGCAGTACTTC; CDR3 protein: CSARTGGYEQYF
D gene: .; V gene: TRBV15; J gene: TRBJ2-2; clone size: .; CDR3 DNA: TGTGCCACCAGCAGAGATCGAGGGTTTACCGGGGAGCTGTTTTTT; CDR3 protein: CATSRDRGFTGELFF
D gene: .; V gene: TRBV7-9; J gene: TRBJ2-2; clone size: .; CDR3 DNA: TGTGCCAGCAGCTTAGTGTCCGGTGACACCGGGGAGCTGTTTTTT; CDR3 protein: CASSLVSGDTGELFF
D gene: .; V gene: TRBV30; J gene: TRBJ1-5; clone size: .; CDR3 DNA: TGTGCCTGGAGTGCTGAGGGAATTCAGCCCCAGCATTTT; CDR3 protein: CAWSAEGIQPQHF
D gene: .; V gene: TRBV28; J gene: TRBJ2-5; clone size: .; CDR3 DNA: TGTGCCAGCAGATCGTTTGGCAGGGAAGAGACCCAGTACTTC; CDR3 protein: CASRSFGREETQYF
D gene: TRBD1; V gene: TRBV5-6; J gene: TRBJ2-3; clone size: .; CDR3 DNA: TGTGCCAGCAGCTTGGGACAGGGCCTCAGCACAGATACGCAGTATTTT; CDR3 protein: CASSLGQGLSTDTQYF
D gene: TRBD2; V gene: TRBV11-2; J gene: TRBJ2-3; clone size: .; CDR3 DNA: TGTGCCAGCAGCTTTACTAGCGGGAGTCCAGATACGCAGTATTTT; CDR3 protein: CASSFTSGSPDTQYF
D gene: TRBD2; V gene: TRBV5-1; J gene: TRBJ2-1; clone size: .; CDR3 DNA: TGCGCCAGCAGCACACTAGCGGGGAGATACAATGAGCAGTTCTTC; CDR3 protein: CASSTLAGRYNEQFF
D gene: .; V gene: TRBV2; J gene: TRBJ2-3; clone size: .; CDR3 DNA: TGTGCCAGCTCCGGCGGGAGCACAGATACGCAGTATTTT; CDR3 protein: CASSGGSTDTQYF
D gene: TRBD1; V gene: TRBV19; J gene: TRBJ1-2; clone size: .; CDR3 DNA: TGTGCCAGTAGTATTTCACAGGGGGCGTTGAACTATGGCTACACCTTC; CDR3 protein: CASSISQGALNYGYTF
D gene: .; V gene: TRBV6-1; J gene: TRBJ2-7; clone size: .; CDR3 DNA: TGTGCCAGCGACCAGGGGGGTTACGAGCAGTACTTC; CDR3 protein: CASDQGGYEQYF
D gene: TRBD1; V gene: TRBV2; J gene: TRBJ2-5; clone size: .; CDR3 DNA: TGTGCCAGCAGTGGGGGGACAGGGGCGAAAGAGACCCAGTACTTC; CDR3 protein: CASSGGTGAKETQYF
D gene: .; V gene: TRBV5-5; J gene: TRBJ2-7; clone size: few; CDR3 DNA: TGTGCCAGCAGCTTGATAGAGGGCATATCGTACGAGCAGTACTTC; CDR3 protein: CASSLIEGISYEQYF
D gene: TRBD2; V gene: TRBV5-6; J gene: TRBJ2-5; clone size: .; CDR3 DNA: TGTGCCAGCAGCCCACCAAAGTCCATAGCGGGGGCCCAAGAGACCCAGTACTTC; CDR3 protein: CASSPPKSIAGAQETQYF
D gene: TRBD2; V gene: TRBV4-1; J gene: TRBJ2-7; clone size: .; CDR3 DNA: TGCGCCAGCAGCCAAGTAGCGGGCGCCAGCTCCTACGAGCAGTACTTC; CDR3 protein: CASSQVAGASSYEQYF
D gene: .; V gene: TRBV28; J gene: TRBJ2-5; clone size: .; CDR3 DNA: TGTGCCAGCAACCCTCCCGCTCGGCAAGAGACCCAGTACTTC; CDR3 protein: CASNPPARQETQYF
D gene: .; V gene: TRBV27; J gene: TRBJ1-2; clone size: few; CDR3 DNA: TGTGCCAGCAGTTTCGGGAGCAACTATGGCTACACCTTC; CDR3 protein: CASSFGSNYGYTF
D gene: TRBD1; V gene: TRBV4-1; J gene: TRBJ2-7; clone size: .; CDR3 DNA: TGCGCCAGCAGCCTACCCGGGACAGGTTCCTACGAGCAGTACTTC; CDR3 protein: CASSLPGTGSYEQYF
D gene: TRBD2; V gene: TRBV7-3; J gene: TRBJ2-5; clone size: .; CDR3 DNA: TGTGCCAGCAGCTCTGGACTAGCAGAGACCCAGTACTTC; CDR3 protein: CASSSGLAETQYF
D gene: .; V gene: TRBV19; J gene: TRBJ2-7; clone size: .; CDR3 DNA: TGTGCCAGTAGTATCAGCTCCTACGAGCAGTACTTC; CDR3 protein: CASSISSYEQYF
D gene: .; V gene: TRBV5-6; J gene: TRBJ1-1; clone size: few; CDR3 DNA: TGTGCCAGCAGCCGGAGACCGGGGATCGGCGGCACTGAAGCTTTCTTT; CDR3 protein: CASSRRPGIGGTEAFF
D gene: TRBD1; V gene: TRBV5-6; J gene: TRBJ1-5; clone size: .; CDR3 DNA: TGTGCCAGCAGTACCGGGACAGGGGGCAAGCAGCCCCAGCATTTT; CDR3 protein: CASSTGTGGKQPQHF
D gene: TRBD2; V gene: TRBV4-1; J gene: TRBJ2-7; clone size: .; CDR3 DNA: TGCGCCAGCAGCCAAGGGAGACTAGCGGGAGGTAACTACGAGCAGTACTTC; CDR3 protein: CASSQGRLAGGNYEQYF
D gene: .; V gene: TRBV6-5; J gene: TRBJ2-5; clone size: .; CDR3 DNA: TGTGCCAGCAGTCGAGACCAAGAGACCCAGTACTTC; CDR3 protein: CASSRDQETQYF
D gene: TRBD1; V gene: TRBV10-3; J gene: TRBJ1-4; clone size: .; CDR3 DNA: TGTGCCATCAGTGTTGGGACAGGGTTATTGGGTGAAAAACTGTTTTTT; CDR3 protein: CAISVGTGLLGEKLFF
D gene: TRBD2; V gene: TRBV2; J gene: TRBJ2-1; clone size: .; CDR3 DNA: TGTGCCAGCAGCCCCGCGGGGGTCTTTTACGATGAGCAGTTCTTC; CDR3 protein: CASSPAGVFYDEQFF
D gene: .; V gene: TRBV2; J gene: TRBJ2-7; clone size: .; CDR3 DNA: TGTGCCAGCAGTAGAGTCCCCTACGAGCAGTACTTC; CDR3 protein: CASSRVPYEQYF
D gene: .; V gene: TRBV7-8; J gene: TRBJ1-3; clone size: .; CDR3 DNA: TGTGCCAGCAGCTTAGCCAGGGGCTTTTTCTCTGGAAACACCATATATTTT; CDR3 protein: CASSLARGFFSGNTIYF
D gene: .; V gene: TRBV4-3; J gene: TRBJ2-3; clone size: .; CDR3 DNA: TGCGCCAGCAGCCAAGAAGGCACAGGGGGGGGAGATACGCAGTATTTT; CDR3 protein: CASSQEGTGGGDTQYF
D gene: .; V gene: TRBV6-5; J gene: TRBJ1-5; clone size: .; CDR3 DNA: TGTGCCAGCAGGCCTAGGGAGCTTCAGCCCCAGCATTTT; CDR3 protein: CASRPRELQPQHF
D gene: .; V gene: TRBV10-3; J gene: TRBJ2-7; clone size: .; CDR3 DNA: TGTGCCATCAGCCGAGGGGGGGCGTACACCTACGAGCAGTACTTC; CDR3 protein: CAISRGGAYTYEQYF
D gene: TRBD2; V gene: TRBV7-3; J gene: TRBJ2-5; clone size: .; CDR3 DNA: TGTGCCAGCAGCTTAAACGGACTAGCGGGAGAGACCCAGTACTTC; CDR3 protein: CASSLNGLAGETQYF
D gene: TRBD1; V gene: TRBV28; J gene: TRBJ2-4; clone size: .; CDR3 DNA: TGTGCCAGCAGTTTAGGGGGACAGAAAAACATTCAGTACTTC; CDR3 protein: CASSLGGQKNIQYF
D gene: .; V gene: TRBV27; J gene: TRBJ1-4; clone size: .; CDR3 DNA: TGTGCCAGCAGTTTTTCTTTGTCTAATGAAAAACTGTTTTTT; CDR3 protein: CASSFSLSNEKLFF
D gene: .; V gene: TRBV7-9; J gene: TRBJ2-1; clone size: .; CDR3 DNA: TGTGCCAGCAGTGGCGCGGGGCGGGGTGAGCAGTTCTTC; CDR3 protein: CASSGAGRGEQFF
D gene: TRBD1; V gene: TRBV30; J gene: TRBJ2-4; clone size: .; CDR3 DNA: TGTGCCTGGAGTGCACAGGGGGCTCTAGCCAAAAACATTCAGTACTTC; CDR3 protein: CAWSAQGALAKNIQYF
D gene: .; V gene: TRBV18; J gene: TRBJ1-4; clone size: .; CDR3 DNA: TGTGCCAGCTCACGGACACAGGGCATGAGTGAAAAACTGTTTTTT; CDR3 protein: CASSRTQGMSEKLFF
D gene: TRBD1; V gene: TRBV7-2; J gene: TRBJ2-5; clone size: .; CDR3 DNA: TGTGCCAGCAGCGCGGACAGGCGGGAGACCCAGTACTTC; CDR3 protein: CASSADRRETQYF
D gene: .; V gene: TRBV19; J gene: TRBJ1-5; clone size: .; CDR3 DNA: TGTGCCAGTAGTATTTCAGGAATTAGCAATCAGCCCCAGCATTTT; CDR3 protein: CASSISGISNQPQHF
D gene: TRBD2; V gene: TRBV7-3; J gene: TRBJ2-2; clone size: .; CDR3 DNA: TGTGCCAGCAGCCGAGACGTTAGCGGGAGAGGTGGCGGGGAGCTGTTTTTT; CDR3 protein: CASSRDVSGRGGGELFF